This T cell receptor (beta chain) was identified during a study of cytomegalovirus exposure and HLA in healthy donors. The CDR3 runs 16 residues. CDR1 MRHNA and CDR2 SNTAGT come from the germline V gene. The V end was cut by 2 bases, the J end by 4 bases, with 14 bases between. The primer mix had 60 Vbeta and 13 Jbeta primers. Assay: immunoSEQ multiplex PCR; the TCRdb copy retains only in-frame clones and omits some. The repertoire includes roughly 180,000 clones, 82% of them detected once, and about 1.6% sits in the top ten. The specimen was PBMCs. The sequence was obtained from a male donor in good health and CMV-seronegative. V and J are TRBV6-4 and TRBJ2-2, with D perhaps TRBD1 (5 bases). In DNA form, the CDR3 reads TGTGCCAGCAGTGACAGTCCAGGGATGGTCACCGGGGAGCTGTTTTTT. Translating gives CASSDSPGMVTGELFF.